Presented here are 8 T cell receptor beta chains from one specimen sequenced in a study of blood T cell repertoires in COVID-19. Method: immunoSEQ multiplex PCR; TCRdb's copy keeps in-frame clones and lacks some. The top ten hold about 4.5% of the sample, which has about 89,000 clones, roughly 96% seen once. The sample comprised peripheral blood. These receptor sequences come from a human donor with active COVID-19. The donor label of this sample is uncertain.

The chain carries TRBV18 and TRBJ2-7; D unclear. Trimming removed 3 bases from V and 2 bases from J, with 14 bases in between. This CDR3 spans 15 amino acids. From germline, CDR1 is KGHSH and CDR2 LQKENI. DNA for the CDR3: TGTGCCAGCTCACCCCTTAACGACAAGGCCTACGAGCAGTACTTC. This codes for CASSPLNDKAYEQYF.

The chain combines TRBV7-9 with TRBJ2-7, with TRBD1 as a possible D gene (5 bases). The CDR3 is 13 residues long. Looked up from germline, CDR1 is SEHNR and CDR2 is FQNEAQ (reference sequence). Trimming shortened V by 2 bases and J by 4 bases, and 9 bases separated the two germline ends. CDR3 sequence: CASSLNNRYEQYF. In DNA, the CDR3 is TGTGCCAGCAGCTTAAATAACAGGTACGAGCAGTACTTC. The full variable domain, completed using reference TRBV7-9 and TRBJ2-7, is DTGVSQNPRHKITKRGQNVTFRCDPISEHNRLYWYRQTLGQGPEFLTYFQNEAQLEKSRLLSDRFSAERPKGSFSTLEIQRTEQGDSAMYLCASSLNNRYEQYFGPGTRLTVT.

V and J are TRBV11-3 and TRBJ2-2, with 9 positions matching TRBD2. This CDR3 is 16 amino acids long. Germline trimming cut 3 bases from V and 1 base from J; bases unmatched to any gene: 3. In germline, CDR1 is SGHNT, CDR2 YENEEA. The CDR3 region has the DNA TGTGCCAGCAGCTTGCAAGCGGGGGGGAACACCGGGGAGCTGTTTTTT. Protein sequence: CASSLQAGGNTGELFF.

The gene calls are TRBV14 and TRBJ1-1; D ambiguous. The germline V and J ends were trimmed by 0 bases and 0 bases, with 8 bases remaining between them. The CDR3 is made up of 15 amino acids. Germline CDR1 reads SGHDN; CDR2 reads FVKESK. The CDR3 DNA reads TGTGCCAGCAGCCAAGATCCGGTGGTGAACACTGAAGCTTTCTTT. As protein: CASSQDPVVNTEAFF.

The chain links TRBV3-1 (or the pseudogene TRBV3-2) to TRBJ2-7, with 10 bases matching TRBD2. The ends lost 1 base at V and 2 bases at J; junction bases unmatched: 11. The CDR3 runs 18 residues. Germline V lookup: CDR1 LGHDT, CDR2 YNNKEL (reference sequence). CDR3 residues: CASSQGGSGRSATYEQYF. CDR3 nucleotide sequence: TGTGCCAGCAGCCAAGGCGGTAGCGGGAGGTCGGCCACCTACGAGCAGTACTTC.

CDR3 sequence: CASSIQGTDTQYF. CDR3 bases: TGTGCCAGCAGCATACAGGGAACAGATACGCAGTATTTT. The V call is TRBV5-4, the J call TRBJ2-3; TRBD1 is a possible D gene (6 bases). Trimming pared 4 bases from V and 3 bases from J, leaving 9 bases between. Germline CDR1 is SGHNT and CDR2 is YYREEE (reference sequence). The CDR3 is made up of 13 amino acids.

This chain uses TRBV5-1 with TRBJ1-2; tentative D call: TRBD1 (6 bases). Germline V CDR1 and CDR2: SGHRS, YFSETQ. The CDR3 has 15 residues. V lost 1 base, J lost 2 bases, and 12 bases lay in between. The CDR3 nucleotides read TGCGCCAGCAGCTTGCCCACGGGACAAAACTATGGCTACACCTTC. This sequence encodes CASSLPTGQNYGYTF.

J is TRBJ2-1 and V is TRBV3-1 (or the pseudogene TRBV3-2), with 11 bases aligning to TRBD2. V lost 2 bases to trimming and J lost 6 bases; unmatched junction nucleotides: 3. The CDR3 length is 15 residues. Germline V gene lookup returns CDR1 LGHDT and CDR2 YNNKEL (reference sequence). CDR3 in amino acids: CASSQTSGSINEQFF. The CDR3 DNA is TGTGCCAGCAGCCAAACTAGCGGGAGTATCAATGAGCAGTTCTTC.